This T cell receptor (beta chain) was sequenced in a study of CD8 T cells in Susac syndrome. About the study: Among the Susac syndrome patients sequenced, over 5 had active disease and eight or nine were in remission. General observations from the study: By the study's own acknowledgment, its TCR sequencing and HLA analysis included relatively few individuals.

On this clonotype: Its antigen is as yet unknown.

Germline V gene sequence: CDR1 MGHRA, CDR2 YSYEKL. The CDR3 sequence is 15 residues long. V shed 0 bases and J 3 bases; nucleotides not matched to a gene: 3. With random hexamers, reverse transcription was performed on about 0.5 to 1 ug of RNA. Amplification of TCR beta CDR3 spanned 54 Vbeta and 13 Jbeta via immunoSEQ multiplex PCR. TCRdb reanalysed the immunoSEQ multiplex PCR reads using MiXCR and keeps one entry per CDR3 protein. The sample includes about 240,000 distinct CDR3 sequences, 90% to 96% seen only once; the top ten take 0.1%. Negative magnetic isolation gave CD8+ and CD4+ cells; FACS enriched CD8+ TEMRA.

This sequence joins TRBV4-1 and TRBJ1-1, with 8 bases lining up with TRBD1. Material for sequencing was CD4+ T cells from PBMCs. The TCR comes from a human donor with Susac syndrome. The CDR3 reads CASSQDGQGDTEAFF. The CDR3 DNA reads TGCGCCAGCAGCCAAGATGGACAGGGAGACACTGAAGCTTTCTTT.